These 7 T cell receptor beta chains share one sample of origin, sequenced in a study of neurological immune-mediated disorders. TCRdb called the 5' RACE reads again in MiXCR, with one record for every CDR3 protein. This sample has approximately 30,000 distinct CDR3 sequences, with about 21% found just once. Sequenced sample: PBMCs. These receptors all come from a woman in her sixties in good health.

The V and J genes are TRBV20-1 and TRBJ2-3; D is unclear. CDR1 DFQATT and CDR2 SNEGSKA come from the germline V gene (reference sequence). V was pared by 6 bases and J by 3 bases, with 16 bases between. CDR3 length equals 14 residues. The CDR3: CSARRVIGTDTQYF. CDR3 DNA sequence: TGCAGTGCGCGAAGGGTAATAGGTACAGATACGCAGTATTTT.

Details on this clonotype: One junction end does not reproduce the germline sequence, and a read error may be involved. The chain recombines TRBV29-1 with TRBJ2-7; D is unclear. Germline V gives CDR1 SQVTM, CDR2 ANQGSEA. The CDR3 is made up of 12 amino acids. CDR3 sequence: CSLMKGIYEQYF. The CDR3 coding sequence is TGTAGCCTTATGAAGGGAATCTACGAGCAGTACTTC.

To note about this clonotype: Here the CDR3 omits its conserved ending phenylalanine or tryptophan, so a read error is the likely source. The gene calls are TRBV7-8 and TRBJ1-1; D call uncertain. This CDR3 comprises 14 residues. Per the germline V gene, CDR1 is SGHVS and CDR2 is FQNEAQ. The ends were cut back, 5 bases at V and 1 base at J, with 11 bases in the middle. The CDR3 bases are TGTGCCAGCAGCCAATATACCCCGAACACTGAAGCTTTCTCT. Translated, it gives CASSQYTPNTEAFS.

This clonotype came up many times. CDR3 DNA: TGTGCCAGCAGCGTAGCTCCAGGGGGAGTAGAACTGTTTTTT. Translated, it gives CASSVAPGGVELFF. The chain couples TRBV9 to TRBJ1-4, with 7 bases that match TRBD1. Germline V CDR1 and CDR2: SGDLS, YYNGEE. The V segment lost 0 bases and the J segment 12 bases; nucleotides outside the gene matches: 8. The CDR3 is 14 residues long.

V gene TRBV4-1 combines with J gene TRBJ2-7; D not resolved. The V gene lost 1 base and the J gene lost 2 bases, with 6 bases spanning the gap. The CDR3 contains 13 residues. CDR1 and CDR2 (germline): MGHRA, YSYEKL. The CDR3 sequence: CASSQGWPYEQYF. DNA for the CDR3: TGCGCCAGCAGCCAAGGGTGGCCCTACGAGCAGTACTTC.

In its sample, this clonotype was seen many times. CDR3 nucleotide sequence: TGTGCCAGCAGTTTATTGTTAGGTCGCGGAACTTATGGCTACACCTTC. Protein: CASSLLLGRGTYGYTF. The J gene is TRBJ1-2, the V gene TRBV28; D uncertain. The V and J ends lost 1 base and 5 bases respectively, with 17 bases between them. CDR1 MDHEN and CDR2 SYDVKM come from the germline V gene. The CDR3 is made up of 16 amino acids.

This clonotype has at least ten counts. The chain is built from TRBV3-2 and TRBJ2-7; the table's D call TRBD2 went unverified against the DNA. TRBV3-2 is a documented pseudogene. The CDR3 length is 17 residues. The CDR3 DNA reads as TGTGCCAGCAGCCAAGATTTACTAGCGGGAGTGGAGGACGAGCAGTACTTC. Protein: CASSQDLLAGVEDEQYF.